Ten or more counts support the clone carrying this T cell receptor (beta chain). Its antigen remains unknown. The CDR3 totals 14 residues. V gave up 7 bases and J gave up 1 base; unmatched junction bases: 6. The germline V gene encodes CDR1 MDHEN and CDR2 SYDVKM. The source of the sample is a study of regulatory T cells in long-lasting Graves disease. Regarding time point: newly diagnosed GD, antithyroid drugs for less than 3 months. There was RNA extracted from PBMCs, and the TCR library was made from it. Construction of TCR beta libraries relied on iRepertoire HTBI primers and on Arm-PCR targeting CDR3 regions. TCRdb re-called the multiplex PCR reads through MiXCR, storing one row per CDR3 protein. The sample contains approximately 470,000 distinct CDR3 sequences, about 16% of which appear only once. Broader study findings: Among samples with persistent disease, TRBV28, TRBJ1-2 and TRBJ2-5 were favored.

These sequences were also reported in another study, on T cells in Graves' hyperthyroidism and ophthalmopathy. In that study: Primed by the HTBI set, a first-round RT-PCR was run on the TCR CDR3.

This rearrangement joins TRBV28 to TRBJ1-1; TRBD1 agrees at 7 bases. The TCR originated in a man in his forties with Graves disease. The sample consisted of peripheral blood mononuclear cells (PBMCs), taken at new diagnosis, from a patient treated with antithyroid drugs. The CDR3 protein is CASTPGDRNTEAFF. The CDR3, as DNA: TGTGCCAGCACTCCTGGGGACAGGAACACTGAAGCTTTCTTT. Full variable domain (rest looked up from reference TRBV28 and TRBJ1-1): DVKVTQSSRYLVKRTGEKVFLECVQDMDHENMFWYRQDPGLGLRLIYFSYDVKMKEKGDIPEGYSVSREKKERFSLILESASTNQTSMYLCASTPGDRNTEAFFGQGTRLTVV.